Shown below are 6 T cell receptor beta chains from a single sample sequenced in a study of cytomegalovirus exposure and HLA in healthy donors. PCR was performed using 60 Vbeta and 13 Jbeta primers. TCRdb keeps only in-frame clones here, not all; method: immunoSEQ multiplex PCR. The sample carries under 70,000 clones, roughly 65% recorded once. The sample comprised PBMCs. The source is a woman in her 30s in good health and CMV-seronegative.

The V call is TRBV4-1, the J call TRBJ1-2; D possibly corresponds to TRBD1 (6 bases). The CDR3 runs to 17 residues. CDR1 is MGHRA and CDR2 is YSYEKL in the germline V gene. Trimming left V 2 bases short and J 4 bases short, with 20 bases between. CDR3 nucleotides: TGCGCCAGCAGCCAACCTACGACCGGGGGGCAAGGCTATGGCTACACCTTC. Amino acid sequence: CASSQPTTGGQGYGYTF.

This clone was seen more than once but under ten times. The CDR3 DNA is TGTGCCAGCAGCTTAGTAGCGGGTGCGTGGGGAGAGACCCAGTACTTC. Amino acids: CASSLVAGAWGETQYF. The genes are TRBV7-9 and TRBJ2-5; 7 nucleotides align to TRBD2. V was pared by 1 base and J by 4 bases, with 9 bases of the junction left unmatched. Looked up from germline, CDR1 is SEHNR and CDR2 is FQNEAQ (reference sequence). The CDR3 extends over 16 amino acids.

This clone was observed a single time. V usage is TRBV11-2 and J usage is TRBJ2-7; 11 bases match TRBD2. CDR1 and CDR2 (germline): SGHAT, FQNNGV. This CDR3 contains 15 residues. The trim removed 2 bases at V and 5 bases at J, leaving 5 bases unmatched. The CDR3 DNA follows: TGTGCCAGCAGCTTAACTCGACTAGCGGGGCACGAGCAGTACTTC. It is translated as CASSLTRLAGHEQYF.

The gene calls are TRBV11-2 and TRBJ2-5; 12 bases map to TRBD2. The germline V gene encodes CDR1 SGHAT and CDR2 FQNNGV. After removal of 5 bases from V and 5 bases from J, the junction contained 6 bases not matched to a gene. This CDR3 comprises 15 residues. The CDR3 region is CASSPGLAGTETQYF. The CDR3 DNA sequence: TGTGCCAGCAGCCCCGGACTAGCGGGGACTGAGACCCAGTACTTC.

V is TRBV7-2 and J is TRBJ1-2; D perhaps matches TRBD1 (5 bases). CDR3 size: 15 residues. V was trimmed by 3 bases and J by 2 bases, leaving 13 bases between them. Germline loops: CDR1 SGHTA, CDR2 FQGNSA. The DNA for the CDR3 is TGTGCCAGCAGCTTCCTCGGGACTGGGAACTATGGCTACACCTTC. It is translated as CASSFLGTGNYGYTF. Drawing the rest from reference TRBV7-2 and TRBJ1-2, the complete variable domain is GAGVSQSPSNKVTEKGKDVELRCDPISGHTALYWYRQSLGQGLEFLIYFQGNSAPDKSGLPSDRFSAERTGGSVSTLTIQRTQQEDSAVYLCASSFLGTGNYGYTFGSGTRLTVV.

The rearrangement joins TRBV7-6 to TRBJ2-5; 10 positions agree with TRBD1. CDR1 and CDR2 (germline): SGHVS, FNYEAQ. The CDR3 has 15 amino acids. Trimming at V came to 5 bases and at J to 5 bases, leaving 8 bases not matched to a gene. The CDR3 loop is CASSQPTGGAETQYF. CDR3 sequence (DNA): TGTGCCAGCAGCCAACCGACAGGGGGCGCGGAGACCCAGTACTTC.